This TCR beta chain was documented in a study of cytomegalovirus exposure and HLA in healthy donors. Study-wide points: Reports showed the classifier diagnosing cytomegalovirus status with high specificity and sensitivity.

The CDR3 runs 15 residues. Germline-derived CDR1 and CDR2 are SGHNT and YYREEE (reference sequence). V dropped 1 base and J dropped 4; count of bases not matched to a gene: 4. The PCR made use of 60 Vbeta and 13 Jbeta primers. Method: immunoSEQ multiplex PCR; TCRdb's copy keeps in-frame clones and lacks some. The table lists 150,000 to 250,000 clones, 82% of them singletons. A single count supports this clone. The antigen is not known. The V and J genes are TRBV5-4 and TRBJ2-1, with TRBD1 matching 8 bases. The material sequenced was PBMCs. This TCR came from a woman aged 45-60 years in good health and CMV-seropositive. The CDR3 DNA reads TGTGCCAGCAGCTTGCCCAGGGGGCTATACAATGAGCAGTTCTTC. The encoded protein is CASSLPRGLYNEQFF.